This TCR beta chain was observed in a study of cytomegalovirus exposure and HLA in healthy donors. Profiled with immunoSEQ multiplex PCR; TCRdb holds only in-frame clones, not every one. The profile shows 220,000 or so clones, around nine tenths of them singletons. Looked up from germline, CDR1 is MDHEN and CDR2 is SYDVKM. Trimming shortened V by 7 bases and J by 3 bases, and 16 bases separated the two germline ends. The CDR3 totals 14 residues. The genes are TRBV28 and TRBJ2-7; D unclear. This clonotype originated in a woman between 18 and 29 years old in good health and CMV-seronegative. Material: PBMCs. CDR3 in amino acids: CASNPTRLVYEQYF. The CDR3 nucleotides are TGTGCCAGCAACCCGACCAGGTTAGTCTACGAGCAGTACTTC.